These 11 T cell receptor beta chains originate from one sample sequenced in a study of cytomegalovirus exposure and HLA in healthy donors (dated by TCRdb to about 2017). The library came from the immunoSEQ multiplex PCR assay. A mixture of 60 forward primers for TCR Vbeta segments and 13 reverse primers for TCR Jbeta segments was used in the multiplex PCR. TCRdb re-hosts the immuneACCESS table, in-frame sequences only. Its copies lack some clones; in the studies checked, an unresolved V gene accounts for under half of them, and the cause for the rest is not known. This sample has 70,000 to 95,000 clones in its table, and 70% to 90% of those were observed once. The top ten clonotypes cover 5.5% to 6.5% of the sample. What was sequenced was PBMCs. The receptors shown here come from a woman aged 18-29 years in good health and CMV-seropositive.

This clone was recorded a few times. This sequence joins TRBV6-6 and TRBJ2-7; no definite D call. CDR1 and CDR2 (germline): MNHNY, SVGAGI (reference sequence). The length of the CDR3 is 11 residues. Trimming took 6 bases from V and 6 from J, leaving 9 bases between them. DNA of the CDR3: TGTGCCAGCAGCAACGGCGGCGAGCAGTACTTC. It yields the protein CASSNGGEQYF.

The genes are TRBV9 and TRBJ1-4; tentative D call: TRBD1 (5 bases). The V end lost 0 bases, the J end lost 4 bases, and 13 bases lay between the germline ends. The length of the CDR3 is 16 residues. CDR1 is SGDLS, CDR2 YYNGEE, per germline. CDR3 sequence: CASSVGQSNYNEKLFF. In DNA, the CDR3 is TGTGCCAGCAGCGTAGGACAGTCAAACTATAATGAAAAACTGTTTTTT.

The rearrangement joins TRBV4-2 to TRBJ2-1; a weak D match, TRBD2 (5 bases). This CDR3 comprises 14 residues. Germline V gene lookup returns CDR1 LGHNA and CDR2 YNFKEQ. V dropped 3 bases and J dropped 5 bases, with 11 bases sitting between them. The CDR3 sequence: CASSQETSHNEQFF. The CDR3 nucleotides are TGTGCCAGCAGCCAGGAAACTAGTCACAATGAGCAGTTCTTC.

This clone was found once. V is TRBV5-1 and J is TRBJ2-3; D might be TRBD2 (5 bases). The length of the CDR3 is 14 residues. V gave up 3 bases and J gave up 9 bases, with 17 bases separating them. Germline loops: CDR1 SGHRS, CDR2 YFSETQ. CDR3 loop: CASSSLRTSETQYF. The CDR3 region has the DNA TGCGCCAGCAGCTCCCTCCGAACTAGTGAGACGCAGTATTTT.

The genes are TRBV6-6 and TRBJ1-2, with TRBD1 identical over 9 bases. CDR3 length equals 16 residues. The ends lost 4 bases at V and 5 bases at J; junction bases unmatched: 11. Germline CDR1 MNHNY, CDR2 SVGAGI (reference sequence). The CDR3: CASSSNPTGGMYGYTF. The CDR3 DNA is TGTGCCAGCAGTTCCAACCCGACAGGGGGGATGTATGGCTACACCTTC.

The chain is built from TRBV27 and TRBJ2-7; 9 bases agree with TRBD1. After removal of 7 bases from V and 5 bases from J, the junction contained 12 bases not matched to a gene. The CDR3 contains 15 residues. The germline V gene encodes CDR1 MNHEY and CDR2 SMNVEV (reference sequence). CDR3 nucleotides: TGTGCCAGCACCACTTGGAGGGACAGGGCTCACGAGCAGTACTTC. This gives the protein CASTTWRDRAHEQYF.

This chain uses TRBV27 with TRBJ2-1, with D perhaps matching TRBD2 (6 bases). Per germline, CDR1 MNHEY and CDR2 SMNVEV (reference sequence). The CDR3 is 16 residues long. Trimming pared 0 bases from V and 6 bases from J, leaving 15 bases between. The CDR3, as DNA: TGTGCCAGCAGTTTATCGACTAGTGGGGTTAGCAATGAGCAGTTCTTC. Encoded protein: CASSLSTSGVSNEQFF.

The chain uses TRBV5-1 and TRBJ2-5, with 9 nucleotides matching TRBD2. CDR3 length equals 14 residues. Trimming at V came to 2 bases and at J to 5 bases, leaving 4 bases not matched to a gene. Germline values: CDR1 SGHRS, CDR2 YFSETQ. This chain's CDR3 is CASSFRAGGETQYF. Here the CDR3 DNA reads TGCGCCAGCAGCTTCCGAGCGGGAGGCGAGACCCAGTACTTC.

The gene calls are TRBV25-1 and TRBJ2-1; 8 nucleotides align to TRBD2. The CDR3 covers 13 residues. V shed 6 bases, J shed 16 bases, and the junction held 14 bases outside the gene matches. Germline-derived CDR1 and CDR2 are MGHDK and SYGVNS. This chain's CDR3 is CASRSRLGLASFF. The CDR3 DNA reads as TGTGCCAGCAGATCTCGACTTGGACTAGCTTCTTTCTTC. The full variable domain, its missing parts supplied by reference TRBV25-1 and TRBJ2-1, is EADIYQTPRYLVIGTGKKITLECSQTMGHDKMYWYQQDPGMELHLIHYSYGVNSTEKGDLSSESTVSRIRTEHFPLTLESARPSHTSQYLCASRSRLGLASFFGPGTRLTVL.

This clone was recorded once. The chain carries TRBV27 and TRBJ2-3, with TRBD2 as a possible D gene (6 bases). CDR1 and CDR2 (germline): MNHEY, SMNVEV (reference sequence). The CDR3 has 17 residues. Trimming shortened V by 2 bases and J by 14 bases, and 29 bases separated the two germline ends. The CDR3 coding sequence is TGTGCCAGCAGTTTACGGCCTAGCGCAGGAACACAGATACGGGGGTATTTT. Protein: CASSLRPSAGTQIRGYF.

The V and J genes are TRBV6-5 and TRBJ1-1; 9 bases align to TRBD1. The J segment lost 5 bases and the V segment lost 2 bases, leaving 6 bases of the junction unmatched. The CDR3 consists of 15 residues. Germline CDR1 MNHEY, CDR2 SVGAGI. CDR3 in amino acids: CASSYAQGALTEAFF. The CDR3 DNA sequence: TGTGCCAGCAGTTACGCACAGGGGGCTTTGACTGAAGCTTTCTTT.